This TCR beta chain is drawn from a study of T cells in Graves' hyperthyroidism and ophthalmopathy. The J segment lost 5 bases and the V segment lost 4 bases, leaving 9 bases of the junction unmatched. The CDR3 is 14 amino acids. Germline V gives CDR1 GTSNPN, CDR2 SVGIG (reference sequence). Used for diagnoses were clinical symptoms, serum thyroxine and TRAb, thyroid ultrasound and orbital computed tomography. The PBMCs were taken from about 9.7 ml of fresh peripheral blood. In this sample, this clonotype turned up many times. TCR beta CDR3 sequences were amplified from RNA transcripts. TCR CDR3 underwent first-round RT-PCR with the HTBI primer set. TCRdb processed the multiplex PCR reads anew with MiXCR; each CDR3 protein has one entry. The repertoire has 340,000 or so distinct CDR3 sequences, 20% to 25% of them found once; the top ten carry under 55%.

The chain is built from TRBV30 and TRBJ2-5; 8 nucleotides agree with TRBD1. The TCR originated in a woman aged 45-65 years with Graves' hyperthyroidism. The sample taken for sequencing was blood. As DNA, the CDR3 is TGTGCCTGGACGGGGACAGGCATTTATGAGACCCAGTACTTC. Translation gives CAWTGTGIYETQYF. Combining the CDR3 with reference TRBV30 and TRBJ2-5 gives the whole variable domain SQTIHQWPATLVQPVGSPLSLECTVEGTSNPNLYWYRQAAGRGLQLLFYSVGIGQISSEVPQNLSASRPQDRQFILSSKKLLLSDSGFYLCAWTGTGIYETQYFGPGTRLLVL.